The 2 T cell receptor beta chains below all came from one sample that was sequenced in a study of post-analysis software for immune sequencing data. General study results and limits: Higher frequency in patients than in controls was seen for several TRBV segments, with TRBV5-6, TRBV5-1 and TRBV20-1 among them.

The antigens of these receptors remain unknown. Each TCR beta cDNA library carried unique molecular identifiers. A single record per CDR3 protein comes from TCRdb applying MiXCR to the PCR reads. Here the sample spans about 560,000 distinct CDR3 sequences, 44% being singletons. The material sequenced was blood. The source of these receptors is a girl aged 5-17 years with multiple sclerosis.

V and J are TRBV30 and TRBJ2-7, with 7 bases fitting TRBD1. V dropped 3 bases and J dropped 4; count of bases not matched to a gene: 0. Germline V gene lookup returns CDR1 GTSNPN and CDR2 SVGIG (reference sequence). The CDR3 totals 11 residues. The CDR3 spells CAWSRGYEQYF. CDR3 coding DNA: TGTGCCTGGAGCAGGGGGTACGAGCAGTACTTC. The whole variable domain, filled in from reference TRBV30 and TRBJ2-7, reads SQTIHQWPATLVQPVGSPLSLECTVEGTSNPNLYWYRQAAGRGLQLLFYSVGIGQISSEVPQNLSASRPQDRQFILSSKKLLLSDSGFYLCAWSRGYEQYFGPGTRLTVT.

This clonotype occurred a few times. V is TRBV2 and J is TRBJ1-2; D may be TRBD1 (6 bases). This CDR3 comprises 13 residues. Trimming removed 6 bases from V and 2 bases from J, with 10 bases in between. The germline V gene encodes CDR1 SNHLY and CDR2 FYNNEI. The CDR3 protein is CASRDTGNYGYTF. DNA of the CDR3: TGTGCCAGCAGAGATACAGGGAACTATGGCTACACCTTC.